The 32 T cell receptor beta chains listed next were all sequenced from one sample in a study of blood T cell repertoires in COVID-19 (dated by TCRdb to the early 2020s). Libraries were prepared through the immunoSEQ multiplex PCR assay. Here the immuneACCESS table is served through TCRdb, limited to in-frame sequences with V and J called. Missing clones are a known gap in these copies; in checked studies unresolved V genes cover under half, and the rest lacks a known reason. Within this sample are roughly 130,000 clones, with roughly 86% of them counted one time only. The ten largest clonotypes hold approximately 3.3% of the sample. Specimen: peripheral blood. These receptors originate from a woman aged 55-69 years with acute or convalescent COVID-19.

The chain uses TRBV5-5 and TRBJ2-5; TRBD1 agrees at 7 bases. With V trimmed by 0 bases and J by 2 bases, 1 base remained unmatched. The CDR3 runs to 14 residues. CDR1 and CDR2 from the germline V gene are SGHKS and YYEKEE (reference sequence). The CDR3 bases are TGTGCCAGCAGCTTGGCGGGACAGCAAGAGACCCAGTACTTC. Its protein product is CASSLAGQQETQYF.

This sequence joins TRBV3-1 (or the pseudogene TRBV3-2) and TRBJ2-1, with 7 bases fitting TRBD1. Germline V CDR1 and CDR2: LGHDT, YNNKEL (reference sequence). Losses at the gene ends were 4 bases for V and 0 bases for J; bases not matched to a gene: 9. The CDR3 totals 17 residues. The CDR3 region is CASSRNRGNPSYNEQFF. The CDR3 nucleotides read TGTGCCAGCAGCCGGAACAGGGGAAACCCCTCCTACAATGAGCAGTTCTTC.

The genes are TRBV11-3 and TRBJ2-3, with D possibly matching TRBD2 (5 bases). Germline CDR1 and CDR2: SGHNT and YENEEA. CDR3 size: 14 residues. Trimming left V 3 bases short and J 4 bases short, with 11 bases between. CDR3 sequence reads: CASSFTRGSDTQYF. The CDR3 region has the DNA TGTGCCAGCAGCTTCACTAGAGGATCAGATACGCAGTATTTT.

The chain combines TRBV12-5 with TRBJ2-1; 10 nucleotides agree with TRBD2. The CDR3 runs 15 residues. With V trimmed by 7 bases and J by 3 bases, 6 bases remained unmatched. CDR1 and CDR2 (germline): LGHNT, FRNRAP. The CDR3 loop reads CASAPGTSVYNEQFF. CDR3 DNA sequence: TGTGCTAGTGCCCCCGGGACTAGCGTCTACAATGAGCAGTTCTTC. The entire variable domain, with the rest obtained from reference TRBV12-5 and TRBJ2-1, is as follows: DARVTQTPRHKVTEMGQEVTMRCQPILGHNTVFWYRQTMMQGLELLAYFRNRAPLDDSGMPKDRFSAEMPDATLATLKIQPSEPRDSAVYFCASAPGTSVYNEQFFGPGTRLTVL.

The chain couples TRBV9 to TRBJ2-1; tentative D call: TRBD2 (7 bases). CDR1 and CDR2 (germline): SGDLS, YYNGEE. The CDR3 has 17 amino acids. V was trimmed by 4 bases and J by 5 bases, leaving 22 bases between them. Here the CDR3 DNA reads TGTGCCAGCAGCCCCAAGCACGGGGGCGGGGGAAACAATGAGCAGTTCTTC. Translation: CASSPKHGGGGNNEQFF.

This clone showed up just a few times. The genes are TRBV6-1 and TRBJ1-6; D might be TRBD1 (5 bases). V lost 0 bases to trimming and J lost 7 bases, with 7 bases between them. The germline V gene has CDR1 MNHNS and CDR2 SASEGT. The CDR3 extends over 14 amino acids. This CDR3 is CASSEAKGNSPLHF. The CDR3 DNA is TGTGCCAGCAGTGAAGCAAAGGGGAATTCACCCCTCCACTTT.

This clone is a singleton in its sample. The chain joins TRBV6-5 to TRBJ2-7, with 7 bases that match TRBD1. The V gene's germline CDR1 is MNHEY and CDR2 SVGAGI. The CDR3 consists of 11 residues. The ends lost 7 bases at V and 6 bases at J; junction bases unmatched: 3. CDR3 protein: CASTGGGEQYF. CDR3 DNA: TGTGCCAGCACAGGGGGTGGCGAGCAGTACTTC.

The V and J genes are TRBV28 and TRBJ1-1, with D unclear. This CDR3 has 15 residues. The V gene lost 6 bases and the J gene lost 2 bases, with 16 bases spanning the gap. Germline V gene sequence: CDR1 MDHEN, CDR2 SYDVKM. This CDR3 reads CASSPRIQSNTEAFF. The CDR3 nucleotides read TGTGCCAGCAGCCCCCGAATACAGAGCAACACTGAAGCTTTCTTT.

The chain employs TRBV6-1 and TRBJ1-1; D call uncertain. There are 14 residues in the CDR3. V lost 2 bases and J 5 bases, leaving 12 bases between the germline ends. The germline V gene encodes CDR1 MNHNS and CDR2 SASEGT. CDR3 bases: TGTGCCAGCAGTGAATTTCGGGGAGGGACTGAAGCTTTCTTT. Protein: CASSEFRGGTEAFF.

This sequence joins TRBV2 and TRBJ1-2; D perhaps matches TRBD1 (5 bases). The germline V and J ends were trimmed by 8 bases and 6 bases, with 19 bases remaining between them. Per the germline V gene, CDR1 is SNHLY and CDR2 is FYNNEI. The CDR3 length is 14 residues. The CDR3 nucleotides read TGTGCCAGCCGACAAGGGGCCCTTAAGGATGGCTACACCTTC. Encoded protein: CASRQGALKDGYTF.

This clone was counted once. The chain carries TRBV24-1 and TRBJ2-1; 9 bases match TRBD2. The CDR3 consists of 15 residues. CDR1 and CDR2 (germline): KGHDR, SFDVKD. V shed 5 bases, J shed 0 bases, and the junction held 1 base outside the gene matches. DNA of the CDR3: TGTGCCACCAGTGTTAGCGGGGGCTCCTACAATGAGCAGTTCTTC. Its protein product is CATSVSGGSYNEQFF.

CDR3 coding DNA: TGTGCCAGCAGCGGAGAGACCCGGGACAGCTCTCAGGGCTATGGCTACACCTTC. This translates into CASSGETRDSSQGYGYTF. The chain carries TRBV11-2 and TRBJ1-2; 7 bases map to TRBD1. This CDR3 is 18 amino acids long. Per the germline V gene, CDR1 is SGHAT and CDR2 is FQNNGV. Losses at the gene ends were 5 bases for V and 4 bases for J; bases not matched to a gene: 19.

V is TRBV11-3 and J is TRBJ2-1; 10 bases map to TRBD2. V shed 4 bases and J 10 bases; nucleotides not matched to a gene: 13. The length of the CDR3 is 16 residues. Germline values: CDR1 SGHNT, CDR2 YENEEA. The CDR3 is CASSSGVVAGGGEQFF. The CDR3 DNA is TGTGCCAGCAGCTCAGGGGTGGTAGCGGGAGGAGGCGAGCAGTTCTTC.

The V gene is TRBV9, the J gene TRBJ1-1; 8 bases are shared with TRBD1. V trimming: 0 bases; J trimming: 6 bases; junction bases outside the gene matches: 7. The V gene's germline CDR1 is SGDLS and CDR2 YYNGEE. The CDR3 is 15 amino acids. CDR3 nucleotides: TGTGCCAGCAGCGTAGGTTCAGGGGGCGAATCTGAAGCTTTCTTT. This gives the protein CASSVGSGGESEAFF.

This sequence joins TRBV28 and TRBJ1-3; no definite D call. V was cut by 3 bases and J by 0 bases, with 12 bases left in between. This CDR3 is built from 16 residues. Germline lookup yields CDR1 MDHEN and CDR2 SYDVKM. The CDR3 region is CASSFDFGSSGNTIYF. The CDR3, as DNA: TGTGCCAGCAGTTTCGATTTCGGGAGCTCTGGAAACACCATATATTTT.

J is TRBJ2-5 and V is TRBV19, with D perhaps matching TRBD2 (6 bases). V was cut by 10 bases and J by 0 bases, with 24 bases left in between. The CDR3 runs to 17 residues. CDR1 is LNHDA and CDR2 is SQIVND in the germline V gene (reference sequence). The CDR3, as DNA: TGTGCCACAAAAAGTTGGGGCGCGGAGGGGTACCAAGAGACCCAGTACTTC. Its translation is CATKSWGAEGYQETQYF.

The chain joins TRBV5-1 to TRBJ2-7, with 10 positions matching TRBD1. This CDR3 contains 14 residues. From germline, CDR1 is SGHRS and CDR2 YFSETQ. Losses at the gene ends were 4 bases for V and 5 bases for J; bases not matched to a gene: 6. The CDR3 here is CASSMGQGINEQYF. CDR3 DNA sequence: TGCGCCAGCAGCATGGGACAGGGGATAAACGAGCAGTACTTC.

The chain uses TRBV5-1 and TRBJ2-3; a weak D match, TRBD2 (6 bases). The V and J ends lost 1 base and 2 bases respectively, with 8 bases between them. The CDR3 is 14 amino acids. Per the germline V gene, CDR1 is SGHRS and CDR2 is YFSETQ. The CDR3 DNA is TGCGCCAGCAGCTTGCCTAGCGTCACAGATACGCAGTATTTT. Amino acids: CASSLPSVTDTQYF.

This clone was seen a single time. This chain links TRBV28 with TRBJ1-1; 9 nucleotides match TRBD1. After removal of 2 bases from V and 1 base from J, the junction contained 11 bases not matched to a gene. This CDR3 contains 18 residues. Germline V CDR1 and CDR2: MDHEN, SYDVKM. This chain's CDR3 is CASSLRILGQGRNTEAFF. CDR3 sequence (DNA): TGTGCCAGCAGTTTACGAATTTTAGGACAGGGGCGGAACACTGAAGCTTTCTTT.

The V gene is TRBV18, the J gene TRBJ2-7, with TRBD2 matching over 9 bases. The CDR3 length is 14 residues. The V gene's germline CDR1 is KGHSH and CDR2 LQKENI. Trimming at V came to 6 bases and at J to 2 bases, leaving 5 bases not matched to a gene. CDR3 in DNA: TGTGCCAGCTCTACCGGGACTAGCACCTACGAGCAGTACTTC. Protein sequence: CASSTGTSTYEQYF.

This chain uses TRBV4-2 with TRBJ1-4, with TRBD1 matching 9 bases. This CDR3 spans 16 amino acids. Germline CDR1 and CDR2: LGHNA and YNFKEQ. V dropped 1 base and J dropped 7; count of bases not matched to a gene: 7. CDR3 sequence: CASSQGGGQGVEKLFF. CDR3 nucleotide sequence: TGTGCCAGCAGCCAAGGCGGGGGACAGGGCGTTGAAAAACTGTTTTTT.

V and J are TRBV19 and TRBJ1-2, with 9 bases lining up with TRBD1. This CDR3 contains 17 residues. From germline, CDR1 is LNHDA and CDR2 SQIVND (reference sequence). Trimming cost V 5 bases and J 4 bases; bases outside gene matches: 14. CDR3 bases: TGTGCCAGTAGTTCACAGGGGGCGATCCACCGGGGCTATGGCTACACCTTC. It translates to CASSSQGAIHRGYGYTF.

This chain connects TRBV6-2 or TRBV6-3 to TRBJ2-7, with D possibly matching TRBD1 (6 bases). CDR1 and CDR2 from the germline V gene are MNHEY and SVGEGT. Trimming shortened V by 4 bases and J by 7 bases, and 11 bases separated the two germline ends. The CDR3 is 12 residues long. CDR3 in amino acids: CASSSQRGEQYV. CDR3 coding DNA: TGTGCCAGCAGTTCCCAGAGGGGGGAGCAGTACGTC.

V usage is TRBV20-1 and J usage is TRBJ2-1, with D perhaps matching TRBD2 (5 bases). Germline V CDR1 and CDR2: DFQATT, SNEGSKA (reference sequence). The CDR3 is made up of 11 amino acids. The V end lost 6 bases, the J end lost 8 bases, and 11 bases lay between the germline ends. CDR3 in DNA: TGCAGTGCGAGTAGCGACCATGAGCAGTTCTTC. This gives the protein CSASSDHEQFF.

The genes are TRBV5-1 and TRBJ2-7, with a weak D call TRBD2 (5 bases). Trimming left V 3 bases short and J 2 bases short, with 12 bases between. CDR1 and CDR2 from the germline V gene are SGHRS and YFSETQ. The CDR3 contains 14 residues. For the CDR3, the DNA is TGCGCCAGCAGCTACTCTACGGGGACCTACGAGCAGTACTTC. Translating gives CASSYSTGTYEQYF. Filled out from reference TRBV5-1 and TRBJ2-7, the complete variable domain reads KAGVTQTPRYLIKTRGQQVTLSCSPISGHRSVSWYQQTPGQGLQFLFEYFSETQRNKGNFPGRFSGRQFSNSRSEMNVSTLELGDSALYLCASSYSTGTYEQYFGPGTRLTVT.

The genes are TRBV29-1 and TRBJ1-1, with no clear D. This CDR3 has 12 residues. Trimming shortened V by 1 base and J by 6 bases, and 9 bases separated the two germline ends. Per the germline V gene, CDR1 is SQVTM and CDR2 is ANQGSEA. The CDR3 loop reads CSVEVAVPEAFF. CDR3 bases: TGCAGCGTTGAAGTAGCGGTCCCTGAAGCTTTCTTT.

The gene calls are TRBV28 and TRBJ1-2; D perhaps matches TRBD1 (6 bases). V shed 7 bases and J shed 8 bases, with 20 bases lying between them. CDR3 size: 14 residues. CDR1 is MDHEN, CDR2 SYDVKM, per germline. The CDR3 nucleotides are TGTGCCAGCACCACCGACGGTATTAGGGGGGGCTACACCTTC. It yields the protein CASTTDGIRGGYTF.

The DNA for the CDR3 is TGCGCCAGCAGCTTGTCCCGGGACACTGAAGCTTTCTTT. As protein: CASSLSRDTEAFF. This chain connects TRBV5-1 to TRBJ1-1; D gene uncertain. The germline V and J ends were trimmed by 1 base and 3 bases, with 7 bases remaining between them. This CDR3 region has 13 residues. Germline CDR1 is SGHRS and CDR2 is YFSETQ.

This rearrangement joins TRBV5-4 to TRBJ2-3; 12 bases match TRBD2. The CDR3 is made up of 15 amino acids. Germline V gene data show CDR1 as SGHNT and CDR2 as YYREEE (reference sequence). The V gene end was trimmed by 9 bases and the J gene end by 2 bases; junction bases not matched to a gene: 7. The CDR3 protein is CATRTSGDFTDTQYF. CDR3 DNA sequence: TGTGCCACCCGGACTAGCGGGGACTTCACAGATACGCAGTATTTT.

The rearrangement links TRBV7-9 to TRBJ1-2; TRBD1 agrees at 10 bases. V was clipped by 4 bases and J by 6 bases; unmatched bases: 8. Looked up from germline, CDR1 is SEHNR and CDR2 is FQNEAQ (reference sequence). The CDR3 runs 15 residues. CDR3 bases: TGTGCCAGCAGCTCCGGGACAGGGGTCGTGAATGGCTACACCTTC. This codes for CASSSGTGVVNGYTF.

V is TRBV20-1 and J is TRBJ1-5; 7 bases are shared with TRBD1. J was trimmed by 5 bases and V by 3 bases; bases with no gene match: 7. The CDR3 runs 14 residues. CDR1 DFQATT and CDR2 SNEGSKA come from the germline V gene (reference sequence). The CDR3 nucleotides are TGCAGTGCTAGTGTCGGGGACAGCGATCAGCCCCAGCATTTT. As protein: CSASVGDSDQPQHF.

The rearrangement joins TRBV14 to TRBJ1-1; D remains ambiguous. The CDR3 covers 14 residues. Trimming removed 4 bases at V and 1 base at J, with 10 bases between. The germline gives CDR1 SGHDN, CDR2 FVKESK. CDR3 residues: CASSPQLSNTEAFF. CDR3 nucleotide sequence: TGTGCCAGCAGCCCCCAACTCTCGAACACTGAAGCTTTCTTT.